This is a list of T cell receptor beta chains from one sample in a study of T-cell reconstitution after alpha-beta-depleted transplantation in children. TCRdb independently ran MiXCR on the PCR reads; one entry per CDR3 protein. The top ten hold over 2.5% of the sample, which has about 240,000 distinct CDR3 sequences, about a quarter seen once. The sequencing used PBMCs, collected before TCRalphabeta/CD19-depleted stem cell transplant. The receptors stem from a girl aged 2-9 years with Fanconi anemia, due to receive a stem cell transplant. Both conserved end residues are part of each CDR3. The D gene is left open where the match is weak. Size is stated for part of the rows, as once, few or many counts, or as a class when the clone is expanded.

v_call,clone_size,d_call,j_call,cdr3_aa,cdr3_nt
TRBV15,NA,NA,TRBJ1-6,CATRDGSYNSPLHF,TGTGCCACCAGAGACGGCTCCTATAATTCACCCCTCCACTTT
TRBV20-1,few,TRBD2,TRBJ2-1,CSATSLAGTYNEQFF,TGCAGTGCTACCTCCTTAGCGGGGACCTACAATGAGCAGTTCTTC
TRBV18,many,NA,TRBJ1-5,CASSRRDNNQPQHF,TGTGCCAGCTCCCGTCGGGACAACAATCAGCCCCAGCATTTT
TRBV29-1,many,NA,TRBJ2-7,CSVVGGLLSYEQYF,TGCAGCGTTGTTGGGGGGCTCCTCTCCTACGAGCAGTACTTC
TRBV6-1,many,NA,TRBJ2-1,CASSVGHLEQFF,TGTGCCAGCAGCGTGGGACACCTTGAGCAGTTCTTC
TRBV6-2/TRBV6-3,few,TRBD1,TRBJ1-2,CASSWFAGGEGDGYTF,TGTGCCAGCAGTTGGTTTGCAGGGGGCGAAGGAGATGGCTACACCTTC
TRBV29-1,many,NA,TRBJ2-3,CSVSTDTQYF,TGCAGCGTGAGCACAGATACGCAGTATTTT
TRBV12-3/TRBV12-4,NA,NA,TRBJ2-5,CASSFLPTSQETQYF,TGTGCCAGCAGTTTCCTTCCGACCTCCCAAGAGACCCAGTACTTC
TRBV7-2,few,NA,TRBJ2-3,CASSTTSGLKTDTQYF,TGTGCCAGCAGCACCACAAGCGGGCTAAAAACAGATACGCAGTATTTT
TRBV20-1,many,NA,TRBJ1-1,CSARDRTSNTEAFF,TGCAGTGCTAGAGATCGGACGTCGAACACTGAAGCTTTCTTT
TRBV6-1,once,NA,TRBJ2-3,CASSERGDGTDTQYF,TGTGCCAGCAGTGAGAGAGGGGATGGCACAGATACGCAGTATTTT
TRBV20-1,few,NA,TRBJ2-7,CSARDPSGGAYEQYF,TGCAGTGCTAGAGATCCATCGGGTGGGGCCTACGAGCAGTACTTC
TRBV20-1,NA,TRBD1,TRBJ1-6,CSARDRGGTGDSPLHF,TGCAGTGCTAGAGATAGGGGCGGGACAGGGGACTCACCCCTCCACTTT
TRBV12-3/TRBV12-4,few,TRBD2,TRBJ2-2,CASSFSGSLTGELFF,TGTGCCAGCAGTTTTAGCGGGAGTTTGACCGGGGAGCTGTTTTTT
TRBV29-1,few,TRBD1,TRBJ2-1,CSVTAPTGVFSYNEQFF,TGCAGCGTCACCGCGCCAACAGGGGTCTTCTCCTACAATGAGCAGTTCTTC
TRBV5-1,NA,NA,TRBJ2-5,CASSLVGPGETQYF,TGCGCCAGCAGCTTGGTTGGGCCAGGGGAGACCCAGTACTTC
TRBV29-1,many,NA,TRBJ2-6,CSVWGGTNSGANVLTF,TGCAGCGTCTGGGGCGGGACAAACTCTGGGGCCAACGTCCTGACTTTC
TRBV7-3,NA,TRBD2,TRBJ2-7,CASSPQTGTSAEQYF,TGTGCCAGCAGCCCCCAAACCGGGACTAGCGCCGAGCAGTACTTC
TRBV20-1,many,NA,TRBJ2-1,CSARALHNEQFF,TGCAGTGCTAGAGCGTTACACAATGAGCAGTTCTTC
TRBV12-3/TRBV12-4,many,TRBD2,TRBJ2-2,CASSSAGASTGELFF,TGTGCCAGCAGTTCAGCGGGAGCTAGCACCGGGGAGCTGTTTTTT
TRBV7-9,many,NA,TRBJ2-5,CASSFRTGGGEGDQYF,TGTGCCAGCAGCTTCCGGACAGGAGGGGGGGAAGGTGACCAGTACTTC
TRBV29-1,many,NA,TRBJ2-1,CSVEARFGSGLPGDEQFF,TGCAGCGTTGAAGCCCGTTTTGGGTCGGGACTTCCCGGCGATGAGCAGTTCTTC
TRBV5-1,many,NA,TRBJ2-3,CASSPSTDTQYF,TGTGCCAGCAGCCCTAGCACAGATACGCAGTATTTT
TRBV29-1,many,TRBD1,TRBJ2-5,CSVDRDQETQYF,TGCAGCGTAGACAGGGACCAAGAGACCCAGTACTTC
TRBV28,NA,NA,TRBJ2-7,CASSFGLRPGEQYF,TGTGCCAGCAGTTTCGGACTCCGACCGGGGGAGCAGTACTTC
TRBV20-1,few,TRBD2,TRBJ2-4,CSARPGLAGAKNIQYF,TGCAGTGCTAGACCGGGACTAGCGGGAGCCAAAAACATTCAGTACTTC
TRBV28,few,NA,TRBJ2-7,CASTDTGGDYEQYF,TGTGCCAGCACCGACACTGGGGGAGACTACGAGCAGTACTTC
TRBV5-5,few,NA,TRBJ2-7,CASSLALGGGPYEQYF,TGTGCCAGCAGCCTTGCCCTAGGGGGAGGGCCCTACGAGCAGTACTTC
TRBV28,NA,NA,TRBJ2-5,CASTPQGHFGETQYF,TGTGCCAGCACACCCCAGGGACATTTTGGAGAGACCCAGTACTTC